Following are 13 T cell receptor beta chains from one sample sequenced in a study of OX40 agonist ivuxolimab in advanced cancers. Method: immunoSEQ multiplex PCR; TCRdb's copy keeps in-frame clones and lacks some. The table includes 60,000 to 75,000 clones, roughly 90% detected once. Specimen: CD4+ or CD8+ T cells sorted from blood, collected in a trial of the OX40 agonist ivuxolimab. Every receptor here comes from an adult with an advanced solid tumor such as melanoma, head and neck, liver or kidney cancer.

V is TRBV7-9 and J is TRBJ2-1; the match to TRBD1 covers 9 bases. The CDR3 loop spans 13 amino acids. Germline assignment: CDR1 SEHNR and CDR2 FQNEAQ (reference sequence). V gave up 4 bases and J gave up 10 bases; unmatched junction bases: 5. The CDR3 nucleotides are TGTGCCAGCAGCTCCTACAGGGGGCAGGAGCAGTTCTTC. This translates into CASSSYRGQEQFF.

This chain links TRBV6-1 with TRBJ1-4; TRBD1 matches at 7 bases. CDR1 and CDR2 (germline): MNHNS, SASEGT. The CDR3 sequence is 14 residues long. With V trimmed by 6 bases and J by 8 bases, 9 bases remained unmatched. The CDR3 DNA reads TGTGCCAGCAGCCCAACAGGGGTTCGGGAAAAACTGTTTTTT. This gives the protein CASSPTGVREKLFF.

J is TRBJ1-4 and V is TRBV2, with D perhaps TRBD1 (5 bases). V lost 10 bases to trimming and J lost 5 bases, with 14 bases between them. The germline V gene has CDR1 SNHLY and CDR2 FYNNEI. The CDR3 contains 13 residues. The CDR3 protein is CATTGTENEKLFF. The CDR3 bases are TGTGCCACCACCGGGACGGAGAATGAAAAACTGTTTTTT.

This clone was detected only a few times. This chain connects TRBV5-6 to TRBJ1-2; 7 bases line up with TRBD1. This CDR3 is built from 14 residues. J lost 4 bases, V lost 7 bases, and 10 bases had no gene match. Looked up from germline, CDR1 is SGHDT and CDR2 is YYEEEE. The DNA of the CDR3 is TGTGCCAGCGAACGGAGGGGGCGCCTCTATGGCTACACCTTC. It yields the protein CASERRGRLYGYTF.

J is TRBJ2-7 and V is TRBV5-6; D is uncertain. The V end was cut by 0 bases, the J end by 4 bases, with 8 bases between. The CDR3 consists of 13 residues. Germline loops: CDR1 SGHDT, CDR2 YYEEEE. The CDR3 DNA is TGTGCCAGCAGCTTGGGCAGGTTATACGAGCAGTACTTC. Amino acids: CASSLGRLYEQYF. Looking up the rest from reference TRBV5-6 and TRBJ2-7 gives the full variable domain: DAGVTQSPTHLIKTRGQQVTLRCSPKSGHDTVSWYQQALGQGPQFIFQYYEEEERQRGNFPDRFSGHQFPNYSSELNVNALLLGDSALYLCASSLGRLYEQYFGPGTRLTVT.

The chain employs TRBV7-9 and TRBJ2-1; D tentatively fits TRBD1 or TRBD2 (5 bases each). The CDR3 is 15 amino acids. Germline CDR1 reads SEHNR; CDR2 reads FQNEAQ (reference sequence). V was pared by 2 bases and J by 4 bases, with 12 bases between. Written as DNA, the CDR3 is TGTGCCAGCAGCTTACTAGGGGACCTTTACAATGAGCAGTTCTTC. This sequence encodes CASSLLGDLYNEQFF.

The chain recombines TRBV11-3 with TRBJ2-3; D gene uncertain. V was trimmed by 5 bases and J by 3 bases, leaving 9 bases between them. In germline, CDR1 is SGHNT, CDR2 YENEEA. The CDR3 has 13 amino acids. The CDR3, as DNA: TGTGCCAGCAGCCCCCATGGTACAGATACGCAGTATTTT. This encodes CASSPHGTDTQYF.

This sequence joins TRBV4-1 and TRBJ2-5; 14 nucleotides align to TRBD2. The DNA end favors TRBJ2-7, so the J call may be wrong. Per the germline V gene, CDR1 is MGHRA and CDR2 is YSYEKL. The CDR3 length is 18 residues. CDR3 in amino acids: CASSPRLAGGVSSYEQYF. CDR3 in DNA: TGCGCCAGCAGCCCACGACTAGCGGGGGGGGTAAGCTCCTACGAGCAGTACTTC.

The genes are TRBV5-4 and TRBJ2-5, with no clear D. There are 14 residues in the CDR3. CDR1 SGHNT and CDR2 YYREEE come from the germline V gene (reference sequence). Trimming took off 0 bases at V and 1 base at J, with 7 bases between the two ends. This CDR3 reads CASSLGVSQETQYF. DNA for the CDR3: TGTGCCAGCAGCTTGGGTGTCAGCCAAGAGACCCAGTACTTC.

The rearrangement joins TRBV27 to TRBJ1-1; the D gene is possibly TRBD1 (6 bases). The V gene lost 5 bases and the J gene lost 5 bases, with 18 bases spanning the gap. Germline V gene lookup returns CDR1 MNHEY and CDR2 SMNVEV (reference sequence). The CDR3 contains 15 residues. CDR3 sequence reads: CASSTLTGIRTEAFF. Written as DNA, the CDR3 is TGTGCCAGCAGTACGTTAACAGGGATAAGGACTGAAGCTTTCTTT.

This chain links TRBV6-1 with TRBJ1-1, with a possible D match to TRBD1 (5 bases). This CDR3 comprises 12 residues. Germline assignment: CDR1 MNHNS and CDR2 SASEGT. Trimming shortened V by 11 bases and J by 1 base, and 11 bases separated the two germline ends. CDR3: CAGQDPNTEAFF. CDR3 nucleotide sequence: TGTGCCGGACAAGACCCGAACACTGAAGCTTTCTTT.

The genes are TRBV2 and TRBJ1-3, with D unclear. The length of the CDR3 is 14 residues. Germline lookup yields CDR1 SNHLY and CDR2 FYNNEI. V was shortened by 6 bases and J by 0 bases, with 9 bases between the two germline ends. The CDR3 bases are TGTGCCAGCAGGGACGGGAGCTCTGGAAACACCATATATTTT. Protein product: CASRDGSSGNTIYF.

The J gene is TRBJ1-1, the V gene TRBV2; the D gene is possibly TRBD1 (6 bases). The CDR3 is 15 residues long. The germline V and J ends were trimmed by 1 base and 1 base, with 10 bases remaining between them. Germline V gene sequence: CDR1 SNHLY, CDR2 FYNNEI. The CDR3 reads CASSEVWGPNTEAFF. CDR3 coding DNA: TGTGCCAGCAGTGAAGTGTGGGGGCCGAACACTGAAGCTTTCTTT.